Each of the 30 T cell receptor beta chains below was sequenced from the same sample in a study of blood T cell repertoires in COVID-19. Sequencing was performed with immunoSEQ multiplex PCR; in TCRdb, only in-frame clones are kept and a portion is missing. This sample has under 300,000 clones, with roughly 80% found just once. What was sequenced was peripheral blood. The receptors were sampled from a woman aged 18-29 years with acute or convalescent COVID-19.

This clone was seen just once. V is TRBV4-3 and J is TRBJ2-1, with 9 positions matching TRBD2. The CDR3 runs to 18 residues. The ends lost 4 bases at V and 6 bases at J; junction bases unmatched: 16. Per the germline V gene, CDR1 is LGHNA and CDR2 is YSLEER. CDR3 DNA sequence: TGCGCCAGCAGCCTTACATGGGGTCTAGCGGGATGGAGCAATGAGCAGTTCTTC. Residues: CASSLTWGLAGWSNEQFF.

The CDR3 bases are TGTGCCAGCTCACCCCGAGCGGGAGGGCAAGATACGCAGTATTTT. Its protein is CASSPRAGGQDTQYF. V is TRBV18 and J is TRBJ2-3, with 10 bases matching TRBD2. With 3 bases clipped from V and 5 bases from J, the junction kept 5 bases outside the gene matches. This CDR3 has 15 amino acids. Per the germline V gene, CDR1 is KGHSH and CDR2 is LQKENI. The full variable domain, with the rest looked up from reference TRBV18 and TRBJ2-3, is NAGVMQNPRHLVRRRGQEARLRCSPMKGHSHVYWYRQLPEEGLKFMVYLQKENIIDESGMPKERFSAEFPKEGPSILRIQQVVRGDSAAYFCASSPRAGGQDTQYFGPGTRLTVL.

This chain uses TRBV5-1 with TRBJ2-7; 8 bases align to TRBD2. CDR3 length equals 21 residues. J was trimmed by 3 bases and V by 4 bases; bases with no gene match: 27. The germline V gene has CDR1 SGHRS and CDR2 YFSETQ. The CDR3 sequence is CASSAVGYTSGLRLRSYEQYF. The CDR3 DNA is TGCGCCAGCAGCGCGGTTGGATACACTAGCGGTTTACGGCTACGGAGCTACGAGCAGTACTTC.

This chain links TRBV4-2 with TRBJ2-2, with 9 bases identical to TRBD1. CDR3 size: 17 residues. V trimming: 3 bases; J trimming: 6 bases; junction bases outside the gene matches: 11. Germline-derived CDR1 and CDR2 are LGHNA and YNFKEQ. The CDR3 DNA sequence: TGTGCCAGCAGCCAGGAGGGACAGGGTGGGGCAGCCGGGGAGCTGTTTTTT. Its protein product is CASSQEGQGGAAGELFF.

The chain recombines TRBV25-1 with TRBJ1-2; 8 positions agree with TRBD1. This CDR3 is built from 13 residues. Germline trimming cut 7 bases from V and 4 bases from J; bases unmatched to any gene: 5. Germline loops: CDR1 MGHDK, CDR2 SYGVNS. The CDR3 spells CASTPQGGYGYTF. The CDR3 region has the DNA TGTGCCAGCACACCACAGGGGGGCTATGGCTACACCTTC.

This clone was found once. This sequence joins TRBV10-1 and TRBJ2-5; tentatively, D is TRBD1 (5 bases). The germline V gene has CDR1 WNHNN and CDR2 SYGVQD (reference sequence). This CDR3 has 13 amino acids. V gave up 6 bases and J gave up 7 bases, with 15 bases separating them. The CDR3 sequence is CASSRALLATQYF. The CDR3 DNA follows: TGCGCCAGCAGCAGGGCCCTCCTGGCGACCCAGTACTTC.

CDR3 coding DNA: TGTGCCAGTAGTATTGGGACAGTTAGCACAGATACGCAGTATTTT. It is translated as CASSIGTVSTDTQYF. The chain has TRBV19 and TRBJ2-3, with 7 bases lining up with TRBD1. CDR1 LNHDA and CDR2 SQIVND come from the germline V gene (reference sequence). V was pared by 3 bases and J by 0 bases, with 3 bases of the junction left unmatched. This CDR3 is 15 amino acids long.

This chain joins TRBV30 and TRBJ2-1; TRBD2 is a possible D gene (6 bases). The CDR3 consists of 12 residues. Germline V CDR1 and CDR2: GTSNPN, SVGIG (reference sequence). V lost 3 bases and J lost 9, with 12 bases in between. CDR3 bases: TGTGCCTGGAGACTAGCAGGCAGTGAGCAGTTCTTC. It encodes CAWRLAGSEQFF.

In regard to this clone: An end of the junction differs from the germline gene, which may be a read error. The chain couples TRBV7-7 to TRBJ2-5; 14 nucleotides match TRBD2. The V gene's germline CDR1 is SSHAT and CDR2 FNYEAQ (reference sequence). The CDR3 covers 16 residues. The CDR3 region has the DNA TGTGCTAGCAGCCCGGGACTAGCGGGGGCCAGGGAGACCCAGTACTTC. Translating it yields CASSPGLAGARETQYF.

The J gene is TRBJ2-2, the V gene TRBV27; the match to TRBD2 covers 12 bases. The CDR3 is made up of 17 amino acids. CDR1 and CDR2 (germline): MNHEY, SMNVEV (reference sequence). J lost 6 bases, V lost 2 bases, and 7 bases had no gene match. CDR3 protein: CASSLLGLAGSPGELFF. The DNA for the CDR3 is TGTGCCAGCAGTTTACTTGGACTAGCGGGGAGTCCCGGGGAGCTGTTTTTT.

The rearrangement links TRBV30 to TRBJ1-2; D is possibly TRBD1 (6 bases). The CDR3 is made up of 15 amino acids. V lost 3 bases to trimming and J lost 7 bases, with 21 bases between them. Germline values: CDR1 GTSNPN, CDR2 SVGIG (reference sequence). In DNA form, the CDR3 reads TGTGCCTGGAGCTCGCCCCCACAGGGTTCGTTTGGCTACACCTTC. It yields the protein CAWSSPPQGSFGYTF.

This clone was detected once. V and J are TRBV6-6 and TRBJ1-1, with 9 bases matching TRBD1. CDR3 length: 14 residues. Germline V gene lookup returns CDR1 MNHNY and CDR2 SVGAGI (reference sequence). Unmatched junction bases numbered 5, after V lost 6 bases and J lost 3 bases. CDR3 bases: TGTGCCAGCAGACCCGGGACAGGGTACACTGAAGCTTTCTTT. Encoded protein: CASRPGTGYTEAFF.

This CDR3 is CSVEAGANEQFF. The CDR3 DNA is TGCAGCGTTGAGGCTGGGGCCAATGAGCAGTTCTTC. The rearrangement joins TRBV29-1 to TRBJ2-1, with TRBD1 as a possible D gene (5 bases). Germline lookup yields CDR1 SQVTM and CDR2 ANQGSEA. There are 12 residues in the CDR3. Trimming pared 3 bases from V and 6 bases from J, leaving 9 bases between.

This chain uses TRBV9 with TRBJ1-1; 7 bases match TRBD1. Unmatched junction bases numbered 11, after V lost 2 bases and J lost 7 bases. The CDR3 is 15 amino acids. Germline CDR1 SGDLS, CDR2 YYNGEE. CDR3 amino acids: CASSVETGPYDEAFF. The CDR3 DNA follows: TGTGCCAGCAGCGTTGAGACAGGGCCATACGATGAAGCTTTCTTT.

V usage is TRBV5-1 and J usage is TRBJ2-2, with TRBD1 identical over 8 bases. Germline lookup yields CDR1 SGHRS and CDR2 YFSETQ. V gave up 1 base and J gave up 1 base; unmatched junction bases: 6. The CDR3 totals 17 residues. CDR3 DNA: TGCGCCAGCAGCTTGAACGGACAGGGAAGGAACACCGGGGAGCTGTTTTTT. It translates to CASSLNGQGRNTGELFF.

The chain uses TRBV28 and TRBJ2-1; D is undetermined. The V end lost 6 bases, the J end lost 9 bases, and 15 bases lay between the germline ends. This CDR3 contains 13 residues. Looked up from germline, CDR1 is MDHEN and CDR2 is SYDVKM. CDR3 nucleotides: TGTGCCAGCAGAGACCCTCTTAGCAGTGAGCAGTTCTTC. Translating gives CASRDPLSSEQFF.

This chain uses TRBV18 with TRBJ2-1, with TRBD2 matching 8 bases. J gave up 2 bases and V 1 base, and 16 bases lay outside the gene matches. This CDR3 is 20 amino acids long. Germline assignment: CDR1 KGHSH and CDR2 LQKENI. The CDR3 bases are TGTGCCAGCTCACCACTGTACTTTTTTTTACGGGAGGGAACCTACAATGAGCAGTTCTTC. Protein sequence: CASSPLYFFLREGTYNEQFF.

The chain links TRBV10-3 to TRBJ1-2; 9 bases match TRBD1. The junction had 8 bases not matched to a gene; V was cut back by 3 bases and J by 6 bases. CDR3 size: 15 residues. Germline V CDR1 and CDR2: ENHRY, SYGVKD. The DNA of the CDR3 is TGTGCCATCAGTGAACAGGGGGCAGCTACCGATGGCTACACCTTC. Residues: CAISEQGAATDGYTF.

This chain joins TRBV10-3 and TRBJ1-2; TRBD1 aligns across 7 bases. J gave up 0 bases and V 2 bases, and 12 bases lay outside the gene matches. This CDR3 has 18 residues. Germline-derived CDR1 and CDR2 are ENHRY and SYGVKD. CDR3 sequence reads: CAISETTGARRSNYGYTF. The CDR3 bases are TGTGCCATCAGTGAGACCACAGGGGCGCGGCGATCTAACTATGGCTACACCTTC.

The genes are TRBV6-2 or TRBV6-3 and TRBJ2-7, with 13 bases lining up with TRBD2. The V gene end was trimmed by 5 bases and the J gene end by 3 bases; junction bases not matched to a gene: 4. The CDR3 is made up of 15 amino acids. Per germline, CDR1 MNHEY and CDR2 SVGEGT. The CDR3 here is CASSKGLAGFYEQYF. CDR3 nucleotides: TGTGCCAGCAGTAAGGGACTAGCGGGATTCTACGAGCAGTACTTC.

The CDR3 DNA reads as TGTGCCAGCAGATTAGGGCTTGGTGAAGCTTTCTTT. It codes for CASRLGLGEAFF. V and J are TRBV27 and TRBJ1-1; unclear D gene. V shed 6 bases and J shed 7 bases, with 12 bases lying between them. Germline values: CDR1 MNHEY, CDR2 SMNVEV (reference sequence). CDR3 length: 12 amino acids.

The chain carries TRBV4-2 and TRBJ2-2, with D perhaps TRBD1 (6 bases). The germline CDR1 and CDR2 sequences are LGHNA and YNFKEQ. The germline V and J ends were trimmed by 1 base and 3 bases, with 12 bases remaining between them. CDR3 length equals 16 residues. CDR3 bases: TGTGCCAGCAGCCAAGTCGTAGGACAGTACACCGGGGAGCTGTTTTTT. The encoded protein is CASSQVVGQYTGELFF.

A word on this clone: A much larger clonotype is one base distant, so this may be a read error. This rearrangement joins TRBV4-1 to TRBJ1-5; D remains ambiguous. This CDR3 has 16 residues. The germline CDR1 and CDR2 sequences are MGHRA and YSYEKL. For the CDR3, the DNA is TGCGCCCGCAGCGACTCCGATCCTCTAGGCAATCAGCCCCAGCATTTT. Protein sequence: CARSDSDPLGNQPQHF.

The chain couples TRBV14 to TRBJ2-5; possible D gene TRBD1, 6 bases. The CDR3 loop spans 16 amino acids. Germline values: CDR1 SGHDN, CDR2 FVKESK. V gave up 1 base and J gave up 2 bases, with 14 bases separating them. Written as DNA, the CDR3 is TGTGCCAGCAGCCAAGGCTTGGGACACATACAAGAGACCCAGTACTTC. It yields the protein CASSQGLGHIQETQYF.

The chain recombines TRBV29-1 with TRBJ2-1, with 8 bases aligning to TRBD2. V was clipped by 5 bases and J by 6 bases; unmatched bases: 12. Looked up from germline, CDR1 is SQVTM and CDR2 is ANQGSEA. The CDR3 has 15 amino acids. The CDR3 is CSVLAPAGAVNEQFF. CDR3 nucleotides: TGCAGCGTTTTGGCCCCAGCGGGAGCCGTCAATGAGCAGTTCTTC.

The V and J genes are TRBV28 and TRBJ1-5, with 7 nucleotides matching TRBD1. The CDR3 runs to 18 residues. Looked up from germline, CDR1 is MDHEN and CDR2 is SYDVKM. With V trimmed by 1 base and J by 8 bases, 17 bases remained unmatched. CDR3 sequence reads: CASSLYSLSGGTSEPQHF. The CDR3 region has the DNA TGTGCCAGCAGTTTATATTCGTTGTCAGGGGGGACAAGTGAGCCCCAGCATTTT.

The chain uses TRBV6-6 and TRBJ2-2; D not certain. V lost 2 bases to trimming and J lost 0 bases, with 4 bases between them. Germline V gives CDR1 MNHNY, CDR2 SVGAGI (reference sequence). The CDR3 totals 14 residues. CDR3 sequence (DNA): TGTGCCAGCAGTTACGGCCCGAACACCGGGGAGCTGTTTTTT. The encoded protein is CASSYGPNTGELFF.

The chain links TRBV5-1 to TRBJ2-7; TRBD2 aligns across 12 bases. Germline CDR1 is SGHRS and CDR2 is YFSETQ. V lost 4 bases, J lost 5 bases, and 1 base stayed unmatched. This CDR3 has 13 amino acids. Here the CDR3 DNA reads TGCGCCAGCAGCCGACTAGCGGGAGACGAGCAGTACTTC. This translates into CASSRLAGDEQYF.

The DNA of the CDR3 is TGCGCCAGCAGCTTAACCAGCCTAGAAGAGACCCAGTACTTC. Amino acids: CASSLTSLEETQYF. The chain combines TRBV5-1 with TRBJ2-5, with no clear D. The CDR3 consists of 14 residues. Trimming shortened V by 2 bases and J by 3 bases, and 11 bases separated the two germline ends. Germline loops: CDR1 SGHRS, CDR2 YFSETQ.

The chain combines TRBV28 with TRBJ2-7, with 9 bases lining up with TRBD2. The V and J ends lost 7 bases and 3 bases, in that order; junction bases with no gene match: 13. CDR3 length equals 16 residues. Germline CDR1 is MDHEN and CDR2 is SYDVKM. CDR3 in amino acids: CASNPAPRTSDYEQYF. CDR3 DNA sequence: TGTGCCAGCAACCCGGCCCCCAGGACTAGCGACTACGAGCAGTACTTC.